A single T cell receptor (beta chain) is shown here with its context. The data were obtained in a study of T cells after yellow fever vaccination. Whole-study context: The SMART-Seq v4 Ultra Low Input method served to prepare the low-cell-number fractions.

TCRdb recomputed calls from the 5' RACE reads with MiXCR, one row per CDR3 protein. The sample records 200,000 to 300,000 distinct CDR3 sequences, 13% being singletons. This CDR3 region has 15 residues. Germline-derived CDR1 and CDR2 are MDHEN and SYDVKM. V was trimmed by 4 bases and J by 10 bases, leaving 17 bases between them. The chain joins TRBV28 to TRBJ1-6; TRBD1 might be the D (5 bases). The TCR sequence derives from a young man who received the YFV17D yellow fever vaccine. Source: CD4+ T cells sorted from PBMCs, taken 45 days after the yellow fever booster vaccination. In DNA form, the CDR3 reads TGTGCCAGCAGTTCGACAGAGATTCGGATATCACCCCTCCACTTT. Translation: CASSSTEIRISPLHF.